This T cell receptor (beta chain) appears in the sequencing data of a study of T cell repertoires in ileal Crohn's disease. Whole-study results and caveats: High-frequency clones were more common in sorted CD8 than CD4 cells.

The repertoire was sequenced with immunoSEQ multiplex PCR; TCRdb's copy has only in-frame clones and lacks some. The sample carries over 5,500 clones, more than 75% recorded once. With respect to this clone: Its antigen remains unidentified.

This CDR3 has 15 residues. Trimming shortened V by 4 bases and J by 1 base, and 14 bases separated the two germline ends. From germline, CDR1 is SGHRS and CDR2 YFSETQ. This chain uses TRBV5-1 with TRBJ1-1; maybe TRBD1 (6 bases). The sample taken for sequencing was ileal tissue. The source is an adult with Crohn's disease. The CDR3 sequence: CASSGLTGQNTEAFF. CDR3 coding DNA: TGCGCCAGCAGCGGATTGACAGGCCAGAACACTGAAGCTTTCTTT.